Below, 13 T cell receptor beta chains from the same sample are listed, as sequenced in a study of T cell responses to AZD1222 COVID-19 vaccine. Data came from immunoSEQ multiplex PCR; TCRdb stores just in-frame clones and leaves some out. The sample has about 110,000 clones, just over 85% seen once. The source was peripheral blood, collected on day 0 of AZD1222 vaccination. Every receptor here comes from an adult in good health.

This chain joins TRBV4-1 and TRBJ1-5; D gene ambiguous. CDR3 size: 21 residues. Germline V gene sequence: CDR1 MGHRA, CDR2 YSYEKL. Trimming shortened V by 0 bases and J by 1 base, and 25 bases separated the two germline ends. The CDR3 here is CASSQDMGLLGGFGSNQPQHF. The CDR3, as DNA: TGCGCCAGCAGCCAAGATATGGGCCTCCTCGGAGGGTTTGGGAGCAATCAGCCCCAGCATTTT.

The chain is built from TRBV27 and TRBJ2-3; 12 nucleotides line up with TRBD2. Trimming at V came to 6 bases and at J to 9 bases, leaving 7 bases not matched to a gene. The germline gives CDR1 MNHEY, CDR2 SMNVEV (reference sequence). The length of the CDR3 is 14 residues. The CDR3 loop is CASSLRLAGVTQYF. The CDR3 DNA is TGTGCCAGCAGCCTAAGACTAGCGGGGGTGACGCAGTATTTT.

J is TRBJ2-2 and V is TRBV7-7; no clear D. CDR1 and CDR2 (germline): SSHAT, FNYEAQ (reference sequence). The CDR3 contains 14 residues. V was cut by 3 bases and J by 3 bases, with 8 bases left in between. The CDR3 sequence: CASSFHGDTGELFF. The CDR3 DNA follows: TGTGCCAGCAGCTTCCATGGGGACACCGGGGAGCTGTTTTTT.

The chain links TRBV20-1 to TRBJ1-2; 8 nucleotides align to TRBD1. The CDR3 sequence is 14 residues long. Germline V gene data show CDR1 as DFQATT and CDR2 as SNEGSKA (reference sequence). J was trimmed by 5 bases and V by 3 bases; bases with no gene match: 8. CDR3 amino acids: CSASSGTGVYGYTF. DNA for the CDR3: TGCAGTGCTAGTTCCGGGACAGGAGTTTATGGCTACACCTTC.

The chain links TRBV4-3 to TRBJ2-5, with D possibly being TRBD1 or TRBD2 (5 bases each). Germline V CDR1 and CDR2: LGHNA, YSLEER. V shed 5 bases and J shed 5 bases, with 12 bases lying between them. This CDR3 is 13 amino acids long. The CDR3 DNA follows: TGCGCCAGCAGCGCTTCTTGGGGGGAGACCCAGTACTTC. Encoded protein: CASSASWGETQYF.

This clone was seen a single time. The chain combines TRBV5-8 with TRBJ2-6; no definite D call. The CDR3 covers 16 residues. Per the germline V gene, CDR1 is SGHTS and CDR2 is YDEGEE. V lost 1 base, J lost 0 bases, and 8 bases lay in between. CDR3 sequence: CASSLSTDSGANVLTF. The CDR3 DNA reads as TGTGCCAGCAGCTTGAGTACGGACTCTGGGGCCAACGTCCTGACTTTC.

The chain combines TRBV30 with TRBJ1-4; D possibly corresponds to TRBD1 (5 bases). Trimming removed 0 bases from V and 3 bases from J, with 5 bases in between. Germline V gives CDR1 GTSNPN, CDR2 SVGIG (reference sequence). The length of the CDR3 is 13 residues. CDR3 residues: CAWSVGANEKLFF. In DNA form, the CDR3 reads TGTGCCTGGAGTGTGGGGGCTAATGAAAAACTGTTTTTT.

This CDR3 is CASSWPREQEGQPQHF. Here the CDR3 DNA reads TGTGCCAGCAGCTGGCCGAGGGAACAGGAGGGTCAGCCCCAGCATTTT. This chain links TRBV7-9 with TRBJ1-5, with D perhaps matching TRBD1 (5 bases). The length of the CDR3 is 16 residues. Germline V gene lookup returns CDR1 SEHNR and CDR2 FQNEAQ (reference sequence). The V end lost 4 bases, the J end lost 6 bases, and 19 bases lay between the germline ends.

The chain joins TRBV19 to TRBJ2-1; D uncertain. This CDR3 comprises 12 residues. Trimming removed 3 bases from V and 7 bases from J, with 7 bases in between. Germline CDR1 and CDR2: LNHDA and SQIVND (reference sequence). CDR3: CASSMGQNEQFF. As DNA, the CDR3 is TGTGCCAGTAGTATGGGTCAGAATGAGCAGTTCTTC.

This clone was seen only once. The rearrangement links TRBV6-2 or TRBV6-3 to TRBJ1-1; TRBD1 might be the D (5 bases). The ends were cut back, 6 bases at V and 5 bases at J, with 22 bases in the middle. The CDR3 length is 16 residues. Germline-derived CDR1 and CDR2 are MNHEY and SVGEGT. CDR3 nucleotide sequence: TGTGCCAGCAGCACTAACTCGGGACGAGATTCGACTGAAGCTTTCTTT. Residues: CASSTNSGRDSTEAFF.

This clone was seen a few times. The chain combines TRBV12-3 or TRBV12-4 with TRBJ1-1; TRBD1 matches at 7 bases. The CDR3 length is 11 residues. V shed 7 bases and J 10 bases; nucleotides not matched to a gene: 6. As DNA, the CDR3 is TGTGCCAGCAATTCAGGGGGAAGAGCTTTCTTT. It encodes CASNSGGRAFF.

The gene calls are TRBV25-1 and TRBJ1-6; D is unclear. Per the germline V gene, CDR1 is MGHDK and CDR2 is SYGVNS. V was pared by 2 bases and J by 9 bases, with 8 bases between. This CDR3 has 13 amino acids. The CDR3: CASSELGFSPLHF. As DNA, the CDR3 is TGTGCCAGCAGTGAACTAGGATTTTCACCCCTCCACTTT.

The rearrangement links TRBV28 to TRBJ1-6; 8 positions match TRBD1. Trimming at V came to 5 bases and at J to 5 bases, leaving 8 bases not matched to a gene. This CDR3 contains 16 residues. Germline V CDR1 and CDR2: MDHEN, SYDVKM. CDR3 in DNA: TGTGCCAGCAGTCTCCGGACAGGGAACCATAATTCACCCCTCCACTTT. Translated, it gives CASSLRTGNHNSPLHF.